This T cell receptor (beta chain) comes out of a study of blood T cell repertoires in COVID-19. Study information: PBMCs, B-cell-depleted T cells, or T cells were the source of the cDNA or gDNA that made up the material.

Germline V gives CDR1 SGHNT, CDR2 YYREEE (reference sequence). The CDR3 has 13 amino acids. Remarks on this clone: Germline and junction disagree at one end, which may indicate a read error.

In the original analysis: Reference gene primer amplification gave estimated nucleated cell counts. Profiling relied on immunoSEQ multiplex PCR, and the TCRdb table lists in-frame clones only, not all of them. V, J and clone size were drawn from that table, and D and trimming were deduced from the DNA. The data contain 470,000 or so clones, approximately 85% of them seen just once; the ten biggest clones take up about 3.2%. This clonotype was sampled from a human donor in a cohort sampled during active COVID-19. The sequenced material came from peripheral blood. V is TRBV5-4 and J is TRBJ2-3; D may be TRBD2 (6 bases). The CDR3: CASSPTGVQGRSF. DNA of the CDR3: TGTGCCAGCAGCCCAACGGGGGTGCAGGGCCGGAGTTTT.